The TCR beta chain under discussion was sequenced for a study of control samples from healthy donors and cancer patients. Data came from immunoSEQ multiplex PCR; TCRdb stores just in-frame clones and leaves some out. The sample lists 8,000 to 11,000 clones, roughly 88% seen once, with about a fifth in the top ten. This CDR3 has 16 residues. V was cut by 2 bases and J by 2 bases, with 12 bases left in between. Per the germline V gene, CDR1 is LNHNV and CDR2 is YYDKDF (reference sequence). Sequenced sample: PBMCs. The source is a man aged 55 to 70 with colorectal cancer. The chain uses TRBV15 and TRBJ1-4; possible D gene TRBD1, 6 bases. For the CDR3, the DNA is TGTGCCACCAGCAGATACACAGGGTCCACTAATGAAAAACTGTTTTTT. Amino acid sequence: CATSRYTGSTNEKLFF.